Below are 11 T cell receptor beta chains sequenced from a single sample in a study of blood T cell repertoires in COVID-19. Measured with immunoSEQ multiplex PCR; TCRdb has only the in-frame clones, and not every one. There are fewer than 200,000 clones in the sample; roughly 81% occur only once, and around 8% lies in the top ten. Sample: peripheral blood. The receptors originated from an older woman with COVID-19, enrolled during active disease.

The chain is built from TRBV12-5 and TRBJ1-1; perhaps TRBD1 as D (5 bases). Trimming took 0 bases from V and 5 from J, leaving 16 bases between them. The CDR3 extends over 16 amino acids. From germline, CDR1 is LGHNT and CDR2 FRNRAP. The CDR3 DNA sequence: TGTGCTAGTGGTTTGGTTCGCCCCTCGGGGGGGACTGAAGCTTTCTTT. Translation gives CASGLVRPSGGTEAFF.

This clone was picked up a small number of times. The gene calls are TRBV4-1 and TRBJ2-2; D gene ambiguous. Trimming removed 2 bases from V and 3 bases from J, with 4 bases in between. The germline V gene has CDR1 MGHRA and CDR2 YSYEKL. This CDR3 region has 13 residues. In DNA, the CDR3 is TGCGCCAGCAGCCAACGGGACACCGGGGAGCTGTTTTTT. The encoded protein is CASSQRDTGELFF.

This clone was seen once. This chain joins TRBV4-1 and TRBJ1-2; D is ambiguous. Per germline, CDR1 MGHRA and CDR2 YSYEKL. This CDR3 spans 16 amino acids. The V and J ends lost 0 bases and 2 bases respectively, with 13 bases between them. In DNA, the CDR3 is TGCGCCAGCAGCCAAGATCGTCGTCGGAGCAACTATGGCTACACCTTC. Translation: CASSQDRRRSNYGYTF.

In DNA, the CDR3 is TGTGCCAGCAGCCGAGTCCAGGGGTACGAGCAGTACGTC. Translated: CASSRVQGYEQYV. This chain uses TRBV11-1 with TRBJ2-7, with D tentatively TRBD1 (6 bases). The CDR3 loop spans 13 amino acids. Germline assignment: CDR1 SGHAT and CDR2 FQDESV (reference sequence). V shed 5 bases and J shed 4 bases, with 12 bases lying between them.

The CDR3 DNA sequence: TGCGCCAGCAGCACCTCGACTAGCGGGGGGCTAAAGCAGTTCTTC. This encodes CASSTSTSGGLKQFF. The V gene is TRBV5-1, the J gene TRBJ2-1; TRBD2 aligns across 13 bases. From germline, CDR1 is SGHRS and CDR2 YFSETQ. V dropped 4 bases and J dropped 11; count of bases not matched to a gene: 9. The CDR3 extends over 15 amino acids. Variable domain in full (rest from reference TRBV5-1 and TRBJ2-1): KAGVTQTPRYLIKTRGQQVTLSCSPISGHRSVSWYQQTPGQGLQFLFEYFSETQRNKGNFPGRFSGRQFSNSRSEMNVSTLELGDSALYLCASSTSTSGGLKQFFGPGTRLTVL.

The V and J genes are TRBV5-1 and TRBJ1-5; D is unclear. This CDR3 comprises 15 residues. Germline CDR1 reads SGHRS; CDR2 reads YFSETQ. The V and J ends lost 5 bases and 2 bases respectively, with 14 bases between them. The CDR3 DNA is TGCGCCAGCAGTCGAGACCCGGGTGGCAATCAGCCCCAGCATTTT. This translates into CASSRDPGGNQPQHF.

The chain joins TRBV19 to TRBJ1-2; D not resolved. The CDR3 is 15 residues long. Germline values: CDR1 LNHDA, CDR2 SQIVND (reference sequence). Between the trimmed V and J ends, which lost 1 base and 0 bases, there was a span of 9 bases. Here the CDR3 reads CASSIGRTTNYGYTF. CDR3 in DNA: TGTGCCAGTAGTATAGGGAGGACTACTAACTATGGCTACACCTTC.

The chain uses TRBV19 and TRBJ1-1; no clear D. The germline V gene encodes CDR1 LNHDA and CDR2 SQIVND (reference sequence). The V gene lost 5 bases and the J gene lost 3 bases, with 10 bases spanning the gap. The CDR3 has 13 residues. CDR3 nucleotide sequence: TGTGCCAGTAGTCAAAAGAGGGACACTGAAGCTTTCTTT. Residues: CASSQKRDTEAFF.

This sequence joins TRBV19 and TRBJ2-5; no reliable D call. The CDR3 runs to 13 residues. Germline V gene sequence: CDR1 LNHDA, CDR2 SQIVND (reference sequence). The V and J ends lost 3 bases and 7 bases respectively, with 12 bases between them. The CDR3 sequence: CASSIGLEVTQYF. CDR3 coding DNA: TGTGCCAGTAGTATTGGCCTTGAGGTGACCCAGTACTTC.

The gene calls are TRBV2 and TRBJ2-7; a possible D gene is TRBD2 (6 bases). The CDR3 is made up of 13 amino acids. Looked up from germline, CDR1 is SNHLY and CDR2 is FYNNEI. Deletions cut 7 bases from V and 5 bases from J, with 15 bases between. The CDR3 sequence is CASTYSGTHEQYF. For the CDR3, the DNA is TGTGCCAGCACTTATTCCGGGACTCACGAGCAGTACTTC.

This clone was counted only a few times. Here the CDR3 DNA reads TGTGCCAGCGGGACTAGCGGGAGGTTAGTGGAGACCCAGTACTTC. The encoded protein is CASGTSGRLVETQYF. The chain employs TRBV3-1 (or the pseudogene TRBV3-2) and TRBJ2-5; 15 nucleotides align to TRBD2. The CDR3 spans 15 residues. J was trimmed by 5 bases and V by 8 bases; bases with no gene match: 6. CDR1 and CDR2 from the germline V gene are LGHDT and YNNKEL (reference sequence).